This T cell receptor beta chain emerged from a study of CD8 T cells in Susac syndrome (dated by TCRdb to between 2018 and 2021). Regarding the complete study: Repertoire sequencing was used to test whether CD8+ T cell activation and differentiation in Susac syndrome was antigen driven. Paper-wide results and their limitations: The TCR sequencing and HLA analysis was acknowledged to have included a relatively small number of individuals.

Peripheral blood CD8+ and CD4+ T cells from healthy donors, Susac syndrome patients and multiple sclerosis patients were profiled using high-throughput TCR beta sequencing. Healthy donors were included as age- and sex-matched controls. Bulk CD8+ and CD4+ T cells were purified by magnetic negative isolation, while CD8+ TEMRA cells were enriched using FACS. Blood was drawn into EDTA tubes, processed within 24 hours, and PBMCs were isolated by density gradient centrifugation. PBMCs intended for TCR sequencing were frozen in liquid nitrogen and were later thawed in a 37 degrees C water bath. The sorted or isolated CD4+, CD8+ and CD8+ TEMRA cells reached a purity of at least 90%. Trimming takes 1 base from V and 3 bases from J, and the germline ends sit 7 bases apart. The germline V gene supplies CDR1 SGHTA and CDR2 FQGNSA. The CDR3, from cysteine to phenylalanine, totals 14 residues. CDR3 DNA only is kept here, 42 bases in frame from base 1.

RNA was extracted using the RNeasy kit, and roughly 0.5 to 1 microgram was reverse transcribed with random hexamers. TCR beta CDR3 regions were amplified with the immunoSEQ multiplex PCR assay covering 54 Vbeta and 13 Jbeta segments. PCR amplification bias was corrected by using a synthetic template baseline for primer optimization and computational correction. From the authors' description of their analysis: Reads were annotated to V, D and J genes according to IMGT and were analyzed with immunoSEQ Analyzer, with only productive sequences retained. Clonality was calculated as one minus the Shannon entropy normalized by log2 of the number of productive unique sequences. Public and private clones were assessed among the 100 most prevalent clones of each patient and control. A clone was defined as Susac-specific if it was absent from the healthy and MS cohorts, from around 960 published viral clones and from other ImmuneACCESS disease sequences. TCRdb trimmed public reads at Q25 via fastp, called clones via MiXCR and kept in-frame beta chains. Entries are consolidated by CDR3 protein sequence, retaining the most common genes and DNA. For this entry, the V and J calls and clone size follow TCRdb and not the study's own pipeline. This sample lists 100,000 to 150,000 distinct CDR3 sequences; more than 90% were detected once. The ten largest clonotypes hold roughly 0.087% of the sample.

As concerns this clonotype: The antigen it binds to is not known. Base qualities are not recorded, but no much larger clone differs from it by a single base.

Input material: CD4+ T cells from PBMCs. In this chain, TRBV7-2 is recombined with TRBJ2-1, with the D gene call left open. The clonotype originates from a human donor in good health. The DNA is TGTGCCAGCAGCTTAGGACTCCACTACAATGAGCAGTTCTTC. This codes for CASSLGLHYNEQFF.